This TCR beta chain was observed in a study of identical twins. Study results and caveats: Potential partial confounding of zero-insertion analyses by invariant MAIT and iNKT cells was noted. Clonotypes of the beta chain that were abundant in cord blood carried fewer insertions (memory repertoires showed none). Donors were not followed over many years; analysis was cross-sectional.

A universal primer site was created by template switching, with the cDNA bearing unique molecular identifiers. MiXCR, applied by TCRdb to the 5' RACE reads, yields one record per CDR3 protein. The data show roughly 1,500,000 distinct CDR3 sequences, 25% to 35% seen once. As concerns this clonotype: Antigen unknown.

CDR1 SGHRS and CDR2 YFSETQ come from the germline V gene. Trimming removed 1 base at V and 5 bases at J, with 13 bases between. This CDR3 comprises 14 residues. Sequencing used cord blood. The chain couples TRBV5-1 to TRBJ2-7; D perhaps matches TRBD1 (6 bases). This receptor was obtained from a newborn girl in good health. The CDR3 loop reads CASSLRAGAHEQYF. The CDR3 nucleotides read TGCGCCAGCAGCTTGAGGGCAGGGGCCCACGAGCAGTACTTC.